The entry that follows covers one TCR beta chain sequence. This sample is drawn from a study of blood T cell repertoires in COVID-19. About the study: The United States, Italy and Spain supplied acute and convalescent COVID-19 samples. Sample material is recorded as cDNA or gDNA derived from T cells, B-cell-depleted T cells, or PBMCs.

The CDR3 loop spans 14 amino acids. V was pared by 8 bases and J by 7 bases, with 9 bases of the junction left unmatched. From germline, CDR1 is SNHLY and CDR2 FYNNEI. Authors' processing steps: Amplification from reference gene primers served as the basis for estimated nucleated cell counts. Generated by immunoSEQ multiplex PCR, the TCRdb table keeps only in-frame clones and is missing some. V and J calls and clone size are those listed in that table; D and trimming were worked out from the DNA. Among 130,000 to 150,000 clones, around four fifths were seen once, and the ten largest hold less than 50%.

The sample comprised peripheral blood. The rearrangement links TRBV2 to TRBJ2-7; 12 nucleotides line up with TRBD1. This receptor was taken from a human donor in a cohort sampled during active COVID-19. DNA for the CDR3: TGTGCCAGCGTTCCGGGACAGGGGGCGAGGGAGCAGTACTTC. Protein sequence: CASVPGQGAREQYF. Complete variable domain (other parts from reference TRBV2 and TRBJ2-7): EPEVTQTPSHQVTQMGQEVILRCVPISNHLYFYWYRQILGQKVEFLVSFYNNEISEKSEIFDDQFSVERPDGSNFTLKIRSTKLEDSAMYFCASVPGQGAREQYFGPGTRLTVT.